There are many counts of the clone carrying this T cell receptor (beta chain). Its antigen is not known. This specimen belongs to a study of identical twins. Study outcomes and limitations: Cord blood's abundant beta clonotypes had fewer insertions, unlike memory repertoires. Analyses of zero insertions could, in part, be confounded by invariant MAIT and iNKT cells.

TCRdb passed the 5' RACE reads through MiXCR, listing each CDR3 protein once. Here the sample spans around 670,000 distinct CDR3 sequences, roughly 6% being singletons. The sequence was obtained from a man between 18 and 35 years old in good health. What was sequenced was naive T cells sorted from blood.

The CDR3 DNA reads TGTGCCAGCAGTTCTAATCAGCCCCAGCATTTT. Translation: CASSSNQPQHF. The chain joins TRBV12-3 or TRBV12-4 to TRBJ1-5; no firm D call. The CDR3 contains 11 residues. V lost 4 bases and J lost 4, with 2 bases in between.